The T cell receptor beta chain under discussion was sequenced for a study of monozygotic twins with inflammatory bowel disease. UMIs were attached via template switching, each with a 6-nucleotide sample barcode. TCRdb processed the 5' RACE reads again and assigns one entry to each CDR3 protein, with no DNA. The repertoire shows around 210,000 distinct CDR3 sequences; the top ten hold 7.5% to 8%. CDR1 and CDR2 (germline): SGHRS, YFSETQ. CDR3 length equals 16 residues. The chain links TRBV5-1 to TRBJ1-1; TCRdb calls TRBD1, which cannot be checked without DNA. The material sequenced was blood. The sequence was obtained from a human donor with ulcerative colitis or Crohn's disease, or a healthy co-twin of an affected twin (not recorded which). CDR3 sequence: CASSVDRVGKNTEAFF.